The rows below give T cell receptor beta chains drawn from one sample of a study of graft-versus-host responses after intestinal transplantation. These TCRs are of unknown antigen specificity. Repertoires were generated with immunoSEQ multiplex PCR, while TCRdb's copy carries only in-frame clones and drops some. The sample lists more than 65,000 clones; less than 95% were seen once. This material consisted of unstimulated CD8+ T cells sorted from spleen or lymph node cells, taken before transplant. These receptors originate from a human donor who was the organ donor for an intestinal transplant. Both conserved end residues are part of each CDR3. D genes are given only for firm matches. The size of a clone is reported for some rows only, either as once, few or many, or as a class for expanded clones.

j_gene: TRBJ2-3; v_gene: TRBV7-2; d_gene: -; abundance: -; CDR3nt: TGTGCCAGCAGCGCCGGACAGTTTTTCAAAAGTATCACAGATACGCAGTATTTT; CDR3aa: CASSAGQFFKSITDTQYF
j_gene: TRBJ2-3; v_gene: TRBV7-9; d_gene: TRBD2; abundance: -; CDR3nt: TGTGCCAGCAGCCTCAGCGGGGGGGGGCTCGGCACAGATACGCAGTATTTT; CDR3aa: CASSLSGGGLGTDTQYF
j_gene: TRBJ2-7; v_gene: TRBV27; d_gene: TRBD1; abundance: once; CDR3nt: TGTGCCAGCAGTTTATCGTTTGTGCGACAGGGGAACTACGAGCAGTACTTC; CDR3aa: CASSLSFVRQGNYEQYF
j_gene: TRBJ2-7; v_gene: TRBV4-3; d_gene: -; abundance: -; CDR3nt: TGCGCCAGCAGCCAAGATGGGGGGACAGTTTCCTACGAGCAGTACTTC; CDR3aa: CASSQDGGTVSYEQYF
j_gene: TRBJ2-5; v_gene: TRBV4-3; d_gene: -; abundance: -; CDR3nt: TGCGCCAGCAGCCAATTCTGGGGCAGGGCTCAAGAGACCCAGTACTTC; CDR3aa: CASSQFWGRAQETQYF
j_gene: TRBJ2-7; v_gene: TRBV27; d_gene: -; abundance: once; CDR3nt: TGTGCCAGCAGTTTAAGTGGAGACGAGCAGTACTTC; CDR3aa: CASSLSGDEQYF
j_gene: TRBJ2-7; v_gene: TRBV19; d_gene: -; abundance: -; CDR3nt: TGTGCCAGTAGTACCCATATCGCTCAGGGGGGCGAGCAGTACTTC; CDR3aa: CASSTHIAQGGEQYF
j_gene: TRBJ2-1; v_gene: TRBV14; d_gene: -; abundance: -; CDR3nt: TGTGCCAGCAGCCTAAAACGTCTTAGGGGGTCCGGAGATGAGCAGTTCTTC; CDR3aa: CASSLKRLRGSGDEQFF
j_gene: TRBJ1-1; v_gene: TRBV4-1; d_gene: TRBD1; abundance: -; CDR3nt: TGCGCCAGCAGCCCCGGACAGGGGAGGGGATATACAGCTTTCTTT; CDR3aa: CASSPGQGRGYTAFF
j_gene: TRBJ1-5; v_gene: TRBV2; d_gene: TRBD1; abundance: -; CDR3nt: TGTGCCAGCAGGCCCGATCACGGGACAGCTAGCAATCAGCCCCAGCATTTT; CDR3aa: CASRPDHGTASNQPQHF
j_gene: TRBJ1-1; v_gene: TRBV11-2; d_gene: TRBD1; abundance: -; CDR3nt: TGTGCCAGCAGCTTAGCAAGGACAGGTTTCACTGAAGCTTTCTTT; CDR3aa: CASSLARTGFTEAFF
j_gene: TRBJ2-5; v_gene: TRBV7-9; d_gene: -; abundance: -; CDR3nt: TGTGCCAGCAGCTTGCCTCTAGGGGGAGGGGCACAACCCCCACAGACCCAGTACTTC; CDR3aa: CASSLPLGGGAQPPQTQYF
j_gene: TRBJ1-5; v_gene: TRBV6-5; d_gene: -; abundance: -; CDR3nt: TGTGCCAGCAGTGCCTCAGGGTCCGGTCAGCCCCAGCATTTT; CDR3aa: CASSASGSGQPQHF
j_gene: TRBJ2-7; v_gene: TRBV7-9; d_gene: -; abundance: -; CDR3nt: TGTGCCAGCAGCTCCTTGGCCGGGACATGGGAGCAGTACTTC; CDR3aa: CASSSLAGTWEQYF
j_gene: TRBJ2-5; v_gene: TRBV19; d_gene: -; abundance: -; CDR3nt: TGTGCCAGTAGTTTCGGAGGATTCCAAGAGACCCAGTACTTC; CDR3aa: CASSFGGFQETQYF
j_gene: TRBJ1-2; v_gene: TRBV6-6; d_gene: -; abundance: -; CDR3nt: TGTGCCAGTTACCCGACAGATAACTATGGCTACACCTTC; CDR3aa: CASYPTDNYGYTF
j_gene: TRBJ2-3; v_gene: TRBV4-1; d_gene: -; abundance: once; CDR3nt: TGCGCCAGCAGCCGAGAACTCAACACAGATACGCAGTATTTT; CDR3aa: CASSRELNTDTQYF
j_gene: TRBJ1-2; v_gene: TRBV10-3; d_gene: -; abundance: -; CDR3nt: TGTGCCATCAAGCGACCGGATGGCTACACCTTC; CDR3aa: CAIKRPDGYTF
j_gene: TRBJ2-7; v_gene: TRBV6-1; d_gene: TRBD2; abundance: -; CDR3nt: TGTGCCAGCAGTTGGACTAGCGGCTACGAGCAGTACTTC; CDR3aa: CASSWTSGYEQYF
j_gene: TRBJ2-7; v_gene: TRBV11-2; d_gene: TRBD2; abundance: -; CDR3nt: TGTGCCAGCCGTTGGACTAGCGGGGAATACGAGCAGTACTTC; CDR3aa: CASRWTSGEYEQYF
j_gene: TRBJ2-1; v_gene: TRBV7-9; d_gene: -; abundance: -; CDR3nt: TGTGCCAGCAGCTTCGGGGGGCGAAGGAACAATGAGCAGTTCTTC; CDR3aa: CASSFGGRRNNEQFF
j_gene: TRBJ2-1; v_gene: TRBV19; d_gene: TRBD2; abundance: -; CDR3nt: TGTGCCAGTATTGGGACTAGCGGGGGGGCATCCAATGAGCAGTTCTTC; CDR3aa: CASIGTSGGASNEQFF
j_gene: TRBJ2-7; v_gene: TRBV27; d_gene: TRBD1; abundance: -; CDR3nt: TGTGCCAGCAGTGACGGACAGGTCTACGAGCAGTACTTC; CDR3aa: CASSDGQVYEQYF
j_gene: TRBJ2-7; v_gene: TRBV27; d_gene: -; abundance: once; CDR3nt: TGTGCCAGCACCCCACAGGGAGCAAGCTACGAGCAGTACTTC; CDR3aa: CASTPQGASYEQYF
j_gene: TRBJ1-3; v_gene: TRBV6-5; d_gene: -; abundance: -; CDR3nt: TGTGCCAGCAGTTACTACGGGGGAAGGGGAAACACCATATATTTT; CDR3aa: CASSYYGGRGNTIYF
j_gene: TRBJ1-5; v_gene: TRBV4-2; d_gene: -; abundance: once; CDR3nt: TGTGCCAGCAGCCAAGAGATTGGGGCAGGGTATGGTCAGCCCCAGCATTTT; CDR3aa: CASSQEIGAGYGQPQHF
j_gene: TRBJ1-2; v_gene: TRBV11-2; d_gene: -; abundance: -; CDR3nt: TGTGCCAGCAGCTTGTTAGGGGTGTCCTATGGCTACACCTTC; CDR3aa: CASSLLGVSYGYTF
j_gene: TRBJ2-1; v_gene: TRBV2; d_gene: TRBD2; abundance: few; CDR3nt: TGTGCCAGCTCCCCCCAGCGGGGGGGCTGGAATGAGCAGTTCTTC; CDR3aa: CASSPQRGGWNEQFF
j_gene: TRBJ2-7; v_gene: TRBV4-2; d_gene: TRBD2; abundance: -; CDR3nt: TGTGCCAGCAGCCAACGACTAGCGGATTTCTACGAGCAGTACTTC; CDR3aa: CASSQRLADFYEQYF
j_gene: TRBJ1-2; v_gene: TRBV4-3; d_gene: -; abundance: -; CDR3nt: TGCGCCAGCAGCCAAGATCTGGCGGATCATGGCTACACCTTC; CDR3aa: CASSQDLADHGYTF
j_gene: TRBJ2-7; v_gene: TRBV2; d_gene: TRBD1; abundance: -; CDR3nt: TGTGCCAGCAGTGAAGTACAGGGGTCCCCCTACGAGCAGTACTTC; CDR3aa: CASSEVQGSPYEQYF
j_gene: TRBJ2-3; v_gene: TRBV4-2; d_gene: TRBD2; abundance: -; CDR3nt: TGTGCCAGCAGCCAAGAGCCTATGCGAGCGGGAGGCACAGATACGCAGTATTTT; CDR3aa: CASSQEPMRAGGTDTQYF
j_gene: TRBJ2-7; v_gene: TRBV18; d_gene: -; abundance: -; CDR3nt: TGTGCCAGCTCACCACCAGGGGGCTACGAGCAGTACTTC; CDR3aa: CASSPPGGYEQYF
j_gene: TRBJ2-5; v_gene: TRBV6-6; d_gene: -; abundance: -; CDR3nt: TGTGCCAGCAGTCCGACAGGTGAGGGACAAGAGACCCAGTACTTC; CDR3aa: CASSPTGEGQETQYF
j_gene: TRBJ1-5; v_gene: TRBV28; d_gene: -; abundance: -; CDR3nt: TGTGCCAGCAGTTTATCTAACAGGCAATATAGCAATCAGCCCCAGCATTTT; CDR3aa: CASSLSNRQYSNQPQHF
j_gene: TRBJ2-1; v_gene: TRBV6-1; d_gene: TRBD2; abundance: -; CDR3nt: TGTGCCAGCAGTGAGTTCCTAGCGGAATCCTACAATGAGCAGTTCTTC; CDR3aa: CASSEFLAESYNEQFF
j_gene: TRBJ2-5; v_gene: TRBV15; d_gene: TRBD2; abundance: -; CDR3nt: TGTGCCACCAGCAGTACCCAAACTAGCGGGGGGGCAGGGATGGAGACCCAGTACTTC; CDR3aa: CATSSTQTSGGAGMETQYF
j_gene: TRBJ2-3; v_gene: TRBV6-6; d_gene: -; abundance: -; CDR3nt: TGTGCCAGCAGTTACAGCTACACAGATACGCAGTATTTT; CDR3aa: CASSYSYTDTQYF
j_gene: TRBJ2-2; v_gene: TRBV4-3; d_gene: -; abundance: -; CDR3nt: TGCGCCAGCAGCCAAGAGGGCAGCGGGGAGCTGTTTTTT; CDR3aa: CASSQEGSGELFF
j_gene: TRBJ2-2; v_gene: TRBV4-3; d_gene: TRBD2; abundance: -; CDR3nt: TGCGCCAGCAGCCCCGCGCCGGCGGGGGGGGGAGTGGGGGAGCTGTTTTTT; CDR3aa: CASSPAPAGGGVGELFF
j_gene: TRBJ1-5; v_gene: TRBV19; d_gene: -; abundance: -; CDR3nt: TGTGCCAGTAGTATAGTTCGGGTTAGCAATCAGCCCCAGCATTTT; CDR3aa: CASSIVRVSNQPQHF
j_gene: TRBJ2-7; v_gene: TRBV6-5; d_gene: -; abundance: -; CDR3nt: TGTGCCAGCAGTTACGGGCAGGGAAGGGACGAGCAGTACTTC; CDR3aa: CASSYGQGRDEQYF
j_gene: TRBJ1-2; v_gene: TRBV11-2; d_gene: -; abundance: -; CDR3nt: TGTGCCAGCAGCTTAGATCTGTCAGGGTGGTATGGCTACACCTTC; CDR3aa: CASSLDLSGWYGYTF
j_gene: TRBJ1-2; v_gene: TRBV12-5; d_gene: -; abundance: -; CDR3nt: TGTGCTAGTGGTTTGACAGGGCTGGATGGCTACACCTTC; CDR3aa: CASGLTGLDGYTF
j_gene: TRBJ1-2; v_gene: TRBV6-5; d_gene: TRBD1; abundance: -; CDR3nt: TGTGCCAGCAGTTACTTCCCCCGACAGGGGAGGGATGGCTACACCTTC; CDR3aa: CASSYFPRQGRDGYTF
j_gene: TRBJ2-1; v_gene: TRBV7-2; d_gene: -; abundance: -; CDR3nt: TGTGCCAGCAGCTTGGCAGGGATTTACAATGAGCAGTTCTTC; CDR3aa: CASSLAGIYNEQFF
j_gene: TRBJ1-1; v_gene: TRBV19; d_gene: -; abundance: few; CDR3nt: TGTGCCAGTAGCGGACACGTGAACACTGAAGCTTTCTTT; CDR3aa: CASSGHVNTEAFF
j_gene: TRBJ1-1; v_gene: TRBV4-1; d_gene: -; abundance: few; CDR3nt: TGCGCCAGCAGCCTCAGGGCCGGGACTGAAGCTTTCTTT; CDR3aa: CASSLRAGTEAFF
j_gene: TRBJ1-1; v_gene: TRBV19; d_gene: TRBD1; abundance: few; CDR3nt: TGTGCCAGTAGTCCAGGGACAGGGTGGAACACTGAAGCTTTCTTT; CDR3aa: CASSPGTGWNTEAFF
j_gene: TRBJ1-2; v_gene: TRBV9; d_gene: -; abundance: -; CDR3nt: TGTGCCAGCAGCCCTTTACCACGACACCCCTACACCTTC; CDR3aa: CASSPLPRHPYTF
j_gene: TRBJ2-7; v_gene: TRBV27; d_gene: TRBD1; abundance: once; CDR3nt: TGTGCCAGCAGAGCAGACAGGGGCCTAACCTACGAGCAGTACTTC; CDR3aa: CASRADRGLTYEQYF
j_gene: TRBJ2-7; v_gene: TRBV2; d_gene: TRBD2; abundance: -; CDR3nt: TGTGCCAGCGGAGCGGGGGGAGAGGAGCAGTACTTC; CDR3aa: CASGAGGEEQYF
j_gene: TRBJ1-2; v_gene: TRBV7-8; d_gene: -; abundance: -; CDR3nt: TGTGCCAGTGGGGGGGCAGGCGTCTATGGCTACACCTTC; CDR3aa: CASGGAGVYGYTF